A selection of T cell receptor beta chains follows, all from one sample in a study of OX40 agonist ivuxolimab in advanced cancers. The protocol was immunoSEQ multiplex PCR, while the TCRdb copy is restricted to in-frame clones and leaves out a portion. The sample shows 45,000 to 55,000 clones, around nine tenths of them seen only once. Sequenced material: CD4+ or CD8+ T cells sorted from blood, taken in a trial of the OX40 agonist ivuxolimab. The receptors derive from an adult with an advanced solid tumor such as melanoma, head and neck, liver or kidney cancer. CDR3s include the opening cysteine and the closing phenylalanine or tryptophan. Fields, in order: V gene, D gene, clone size, J gene, CDR3 protein, CDR3 DNA. D genes are given only for firm matches. Clone size appears in some rows only: once, few, many, or a class for an expanded clone.

>TRBV2|NA|NA|TRBJ1-4
CASSEWGAATNEKLFF
TGTGCCAGCAGTGAATGGGGCGCAGCAACTAATGAAAAACTGTTTTTT
>TRBV6-1|TRBD2|NA|TRBJ2-7
CASSPRVAGVQEQYF
TGTGCCAGCAGTCCCCGGGTAGCGGGAGTCCAAGAGCAGTACTTC
>TRBV19|NA|NA|TRBJ2-7
CASRTKAPTREQYF
TGTGCCAGCCGGACGAAGGCTCCAACTCGGGAGCAGTACTTC
>TRBV5-1|NA|NA|TRBJ1-2
CASSLDPGGATYGYTF
TGCGCCAGCAGCTTAGACCCTGGGGGAGCAACCTATGGCTACACCTTC
>TRBV5-6|TRBD1|NA|TRBJ2-7
CASWKTGAGVFEQYF
TGTGCCAGCTGGAAAACAGGGGCGGGTGTTTTTGAGCAGTACTTC
>TRBV15|NA|few|TRBJ1-1
CATSRDSRVTEAFF
TGTGCCACCAGCAGAGATTCAAGAGTAACTGAAGCTTTCTTT
>TRBV14|TRBD1|NA|TRBJ1-1
CASSHYRGVNTEAFF
TGTGCCAGCAGCCACTACAGGGGGGTGAACACTGAAGCTTTCTTT
>TRBV25-1|TRBD1|NA|TRBJ1-4
CASSPNGHRGLSEKLFF
TGTGCCAGCAGTCCCAACGGACACAGGGGGCTCAGTGAAAAACTGTTTTTT
>TRBV6-5|NA|NA|TRBJ1-4
CASSYSGGNEKLFF
TGTGCCAGCAGTTACTCAGGGGGGAATGAAAAACTGTTTTTT
>TRBV2|TRBD1|few|TRBJ2-3
CASSRDRGTDTQYF
TGTGCCAGCAGTCGTGACAGGGGAACAGATACGCAGTATTTT
>TRBV6-5|NA|NA|TRBJ1-3
CASSYTASGNTIYF
TGTGCCAGCAGTTACACAGCATCTGGAAACACCATATATTTT
>TRBV5-4|TRBD1|NA|TRBJ2-7
CASSLGAGQDAYEQYF
TGTGCCAGCAGCTTGGGCGCTGGACAGGACGCCTACGAGCAGTACTTC
>TRBV11-2|NA|NA|TRBJ1-4
CASSLGAEKLFF
TGTGCCAGCAGCTTAGGGGCGGAAAAACTGTTTTTT
>TRBV28|TRBD2|NA|TRBJ2-4
CASSLVRTSGWLAKNIQYF
TGTGCCAGCAGTTTAGTTCGGACTAGCGGGTGGCTAGCCAAAAACATTCAGTACTTC
>TRBV5-1|NA|NA|TRBJ2-7
CASSLQGDYEQYF
TGCGCCAGCAGCTTGCAGGGAGACTACGAGCAGTACTTC
>TRBV18|NA|NA|TRBJ1-2
CASSPSWGASDGYTF
TGTGCCAGCTCACCAAGTTGGGGGGCTTCGGATGGCTACACCTTC
>TRBV5-1|NA|NA|TRBJ2-2
CASSSPVSGEDTGELFF
TGCGCCAGCAGCTCCCCGGTTAGCGGAGAGGACACCGGGGAGCTGTTTTTT
>TRBV27|NA|NA|TRBJ2-5
CASSRALQETQYF
TGTGCCAGCAGCAGGGCTTTACAAGAGACCCAGTACTTC
>TRBV7-2|NA|few|TRBJ2-1
CASSLLAAFEQFF
TGTGCCAGCAGCTTGCTAGCAGCCTTTGAGCAGTTCTTC
>TRBV18|NA|NA|TRBJ1-4
CASSPQRGNEKLFF
TGTGCCAGCTCACCCCAGAGAGGAAATGAAAAACTGTTTTTT
>TRBV29-1|NA|NA|TRBJ2-3
CSVGQYTDTQYF
TGCAGCGTTGGGCAGTACACAGATACGCAGTATTTT
>TRBV7-3|NA|NA|TRBJ2-7
CASSLTWPAEPPPPTYEQYF
TGTGCCAGCAGCTTAACGTGGCCAGCGGAACCGCCCCCCCCCACCTACGAGCAGTACTTC
>TRBV28|NA|once|TRBJ1-2
CASSLTARGYTF
TGTGCCAGCAGTTTGACAGCCCGTGGCTACACCTTC
>TRBV5-4|NA|once|TRBJ2-7
CASSRWTRVWEQYF
TGTGCCAGCAGCCGGTGGACTCGGGTTTGGGAGCAGTACTTC
>TRBV27|NA|NA|TRBJ1-4
CASSLLGGRGREKLFF
TGTGCCAGCAGTTTATTGGGGGGGCGCGGTCGGGAAAAACTGTTTTTT
>TRBV7-2|NA|NA|TRBJ2-7
CASSLAPGPYEQYF
TGTGCCAGCAGCTTAGCCCCGGGCCCCTACGAGCAGTACTTC
>TRBV11-3|TRBD2|once|TRBJ2-5
CASSPGGEQTQYF
TGTGCCAGCAGCCCCGGGGGGGAACAGACCCAGTACTTC
>TRBV28|NA|NA|TRBJ1-5
CASSLDNNQPQHF
TGTGCCAGCAGTCTGGACAATAATCAGCCCCAGCATTTT
>TRBV7-6|NA|NA|TRBJ2-7
CASSLGMGDEQYF
TGTGCCAGCAGCTTAGGCATGGGGGACGAGCAGTACTTC
>TRBV19|TRBD2|NA|TRBJ2-3
CASRLAGVSDTQYF
TGTGCCAGCCGACTAGCGGGAGTTTCAGATACGCAGTATTTT
>TRBV7-9|NA|once|TRBJ1-3
CASSLYGGNTIYF
TGTGCCAGCAGCTTATACGGGGGAAACACCATATATTTT
>TRBV10-1|NA|NA|TRBJ2-1
CASSLDGYNGEQFF
TGCGCCAGCAGCCTCGACGGGTACAACGGTGAGCAGTTCTTC
>TRBV2|NA|NA|TRBJ2-5
CATGRYQETQYF
TGTGCCACCGGCCGCTACCAAGAGACCCAGTACTTC
>TRBV6-6|TRBD1|NA|TRBJ1-4
CATRTTGSNEKLFF
TGTGCCACCCGAACGACAGGGTCTAATGAAAAACTGTTTTTT
>TRBV18|NA|NA|TRBJ1-1
CASSPDMNTEAFF
TGTGCCAGCTCACCAGACATGAACACTGAAGCTTTCTTT
>TRBV20-1|NA|NA|TRBJ2-5
CSASYFETQYF
TGCAGTGCTAGTTACTTCGAGACCCAGTACTTC
>TRBV2|TRBD2|few|TRBJ2-7
CASRTSGGYEQYF
TGTGCCAGTCGGACTAGCGGGGGATACGAGCAGTACTTC